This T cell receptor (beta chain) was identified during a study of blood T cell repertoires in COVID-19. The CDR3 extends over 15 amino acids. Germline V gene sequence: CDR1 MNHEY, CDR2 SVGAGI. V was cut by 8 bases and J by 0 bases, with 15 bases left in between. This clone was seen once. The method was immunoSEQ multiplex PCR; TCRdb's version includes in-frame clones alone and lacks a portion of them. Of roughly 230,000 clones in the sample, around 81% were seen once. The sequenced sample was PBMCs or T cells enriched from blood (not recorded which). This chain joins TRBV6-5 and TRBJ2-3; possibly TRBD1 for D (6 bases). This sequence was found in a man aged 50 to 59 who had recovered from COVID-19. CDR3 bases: TGTGCCAGCGTTCCGCCAGGGGTAAGCACAGATACGCAGTATTTT. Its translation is CASVPPGVSTDTQYF.